The entry below describes one TCR beta chain. This clonotype was seen once. The specificity of this receptor is unknown. Base qualities are not at hand, and no much larger clone is one base apart. One read alone lends weak support. These data originate in a study. TCRdb records Illumina MiSeq as the sequencer. Through fastp at Q25 and MiXCR, TCRdb rebuilt clones from the public reads, retaining in-frame beta chains. Duplicate CDR3 protein sequences are folded into a single record with the most common DNA and genes. The table for this sample lists roughly 4,000 distinct CDR3 sequences; about 11% of them were counted only once. The top ten constitute 10% to 15% of the sample. V is trimmed back by 3 bases and J by 4 bases, and the junction contains 5 bases that no gene match accounts for. CDR1 and CDR2 are drawn from the germline V gene (reference sequence): LNHDA, SQIVND. Its CDR3 holds 14 amino acids, cysteine through phenylalanine. Of the read, only the CDR3 DNA is kept; its 42 bases are in frame from base 1.

The sequence was obtained from a human donor with rheumatoid arthritis. In this chain, TRBV19 is recombined with TRBJ2-5; 7 bases in the junction line up with TRBD1. The sequencing sample was made of CD4+ T cells from synovial fluid. The nucleotide sequence reads TGTGCCAGTAGTATCGGGACAGACCGAGAGACCCAGTACTTC. Protein translation: CASSIGTDRETQYF.